The 7 T cell receptor beta chains below were found in one sample sequenced in a study of blood T cells in healthy people across ages. Next came a second PCR, run for about 7 to 12 cycles, which used a sample-barcoded 5' primer along with a J-beta primer mix. TCRdb independently ran MiXCR on the 5' RACE reads; one entry per CDR3 protein. This sample has about 1.6 million distinct CDR3 sequences, with roughly a third found just once. Sequencing was performed on blood. The origin of the receptors is a woman aged 25-40 years in good health.

This clonotype has ten or more counts. The rearrangement joins TRBV30 to TRBJ2-1; D is possibly TRBD2 (5 bases). Per germline, CDR1 GTSNPN and CDR2 SVGIG (reference sequence). V gave up 3 bases and J gave up 3 bases, with 12 bases separating them. The CDR3 loop spans 14 amino acids. DNA for the CDR3: TGTGCCTGGAGCCGGAGGTCCGGCTACAATGAGCAGTTCTTC. Its protein product is CAWSRRSGYNEQFF. Together with reference TRBV30 and TRBJ2-1, the CDR3 gives the full variable domain: SQTIHQWPATLVQPVGSPLSLECTVEGTSNPNLYWYRQAAGRGLQLLFYSVGIGQISSEVPQNLSASRPQDRQFILSSKKLLLSDSGFYLCAWSRRSGYNEQFFGPGTRLTVL.

This clonotype was seen only a few times. This chain joins TRBV5-1 and TRBJ2-1, with 11 bases identical to TRBD2. V shed 2 bases, J shed 13 bases, and the junction held 11 bases outside the gene matches. Germline values: CDR1 SGHRS, CDR2 YFSETQ. CDR3 size: 15 residues. The CDR3 coding sequence is TGCGCCAGCAGCTTAACTAGCGGGAGCGGGAAGACTCAGTTCTTC. This encodes CASSLTSGSGKTQFF.

This clonotype was observed a few times. The chain combines TRBV4-1 with TRBJ2-2, with 10 bases identical to TRBD1. The V segment lost 4 bases and the J segment 7 bases; nucleotides outside the gene matches: 15. CDR1 MGHRA and CDR2 YSYEKL come from the germline V gene. This CDR3 is built from 18 residues. CDR3 amino acids: CASSRYGFGTGVSGELFF. In nucleotides, the CDR3 is TGCGCCAGCAGCCGCTACGGTTTCGGGACAGGGGTTAGCGGGGAGCTGTTTTTT.

The chain combines TRBV29-1 with TRBJ1-2, with D perhaps TRBD1 (6 bases). There are 12 residues in the CDR3. Trimming shortened V by 6 bases and J by 2 bases, and 10 bases separated the two germline ends. CDR1 and CDR2 (germline): SQVTM, ANQGSEA. CDR3: CSVIQGNYGYTF. The CDR3 nucleotides read TGCAGCGTGATACAGGGAAACTATGGCTACACCTTC.

This clonotype was detected only a few times. The chain couples TRBV9 to TRBJ2-1, with D perhaps TRBD1 (7 bases). This CDR3 spans 15 amino acids. The V gene's germline CDR1 is SGDLS and CDR2 YYNGEE. V shed 3 bases and J shed 4 bases, with 14 bases lying between them. The CDR3, as DNA: TGTGCCAGCAGCGCCGCAGGGGGGAAATACAATGAGCAGTTCTTC. Translation: CASSAAGGKYNEQFF.

The CDR3 coding sequence is TGCGCCAGCAGCCAAGAAGGGTTAGCGGGAGTGAGCGAGCAGTACTTC. It encodes CASSQEGLAGVSEQYF. The rearrangement links TRBV4-1 to TRBJ2-7; TRBD2 agrees at 9 bases. The CDR3 totals 16 residues. Germline-derived CDR1 and CDR2 are MGHRA and YSYEKL. V lost 0 bases to trimming and J lost 6 bases; unmatched junction nucleotides: 9.

Comment on this clonotype: A much larger clone lies a single base off, so this may be a read error. The rearrangement uses TRBV28 and TRBJ2-5; tentative D call: TRBD1 (6 bases). V lost 5 bases, J lost 5 bases, and 18 bases lay in between. The CDR3 is 15 residues long. The germline V gene has CDR1 MDHEN and CDR2 SYDVKM. CDR3 amino acids: CASSAGTKLRETQYF. CDR3 sequence (DNA): TGTGCCAGCAGTGCAGGGACAAAACTCAGGGAGACCCAGTACTTC.